The T cell receptor beta chain under discussion was sequenced for a study of cytomegalovirus exposure and HLA in healthy donors. Study findings and constraints: TCR sequences were mostly rare, though some public TCRs occurred in many donors.

Of note for this clone: Antigen: not known.

It was with 60 Vbeta and 13 Jbeta primers that the PCR ran. Some clones are missing from TCRdb's copy, which holds only in-frame ones; the method was immunoSEQ multiplex PCR. The sample comprises more than 95,000 clones, around 67% of which are singletons, and less than 3.5% rests with the top ten. Material: PBMCs. This clonotype was sampled from a woman aged 50 to 65 in good health and CMV-seronegative.

In DNA, the CDR3 is TGTGCCAGCAGCTTAGAGTTGCTCGGCGGAAACTACGAGCAGTACTTC. The encoded protein is CASSLELLGGNYEQYF. V usage is TRBV11-3 and J usage is TRBJ2-7; D call uncertain. The V gene lost 0 bases and the J gene lost 3 bases, with 15 bases spanning the gap. The CDR3 is made up of 16 amino acids. Germline CDR1 is SGHNT and CDR2 is YENEEA.